The T cell receptor (beta chain) under discussion was sequenced for a study of shared clonotypes between healthy human individuals (dated by TCRdb to about 2020). In terms of the full investigation: A couple of women and a few men aged 18 to 49 years were included in the cohort. The study deeply sequenced blood TCR repertoires of five healthy adults to estimate repertoire size and the extent of clonotype sharing between individuals. Per donor, leukapheresis produced somewhere between about 0.85 and 10 billion PBMCs. Per donor, three plates each were used for CD4 naive and CD4 memory, two for CD8 naive, and one for CD8 memory. Libraries were prepared and TCR repertoires were sequenced by different laboratories using diverse techniques, in order to increase sequencing depth and limit assay-specific biases.

TCR CDR3 regions were amplified from genomic DNA by multiplex PCR using the deep immunoSEQ assay. Extracted genomic DNA from each cell subset was distributed evenly across all wells of several immunoSEQ 96-well plates, and each plate was treated as a replicate. For sorted subsets, about 220 ng of genomic DNA, equivalent to 25,000 to 30,000 T cell genomes, went into each replicate PCR. Purified libraries were measured with a Qubit 3.0 fluorometer, size-checked on a Bioanalyzer 2100, and measured again with the KAPA Library Quantification kit. Every immunoSEQ 96-well plate was sequenced on a dedicated single-read 150-cycle Illumina NextSeq 550 flow cell. Per the authors' processing: Because only junctional sequences without quality scores were contained in the immunoSEQ output, filtering matching that applied to full-length reads could not be performed. To assign V/J genes and CDR3, sequences were annotated using PyIR, a Python wrapper for IgBLAST v1.9, with IMGT germline references. Reads were removed for weak V/J assignments (E-value above 1e-6), missing CDR3, stop codons, out-of-frame junctions, or ambiguous translated residues. V3J clonotypes were defined as sequences sharing an identical inferred V gene, J gene, and CDR3 amino acid sequence. Percentage overlap between repertoires was calculated by dividing the number of shared unique clonotypes by the size of the smaller repertoire. Three approaches were used to assess repertoire richness: RTK rarefaction, the Chao1 estimator, and Recon v2.1 estimates of unobserved clonotypes. OLGA was used to compute generation probabilities for all TCRbeta clonotypes that the gDNA method yielded from a few donors. Here the immuneACCESS table is served through TCRdb, limited to in-frame sequences with V and J called. Missing clones are a known gap in these copies; in checked studies unresolved V genes cover under half, and the rest lacks a known reason. V and J calls and clone size are copied from that table; D and trimming were computed from the DNA. Here the sample has about 2.2 million clones; 93% occur a single time. The ten largest clones represent around 1.7% of the sample.

The CDR3, cysteine through phenylalanine, is 13 amino acids long. Only the CDR3 part of the read is kept: 39 bases, read in frame from the first base. V gives up 3 bases and J gives up 6 bases, and the segment between their germline ends measures 11 bases. In the germline V gene (reference sequence), CDR1 corresponds to LNHNV and CDR2 to YYDKDF. Overall study results and their limits: Because the study included a small number of donors, the genetic and exposure-history diversity represented was limited. Incomplete sequencing was indicated by rarefaction of sorted-subset datasets, despite the large sequencing depth. Pairwise subsampling led to the expectation that sequencing depth would affect the degree of clonotype sharing among donors. Sharing across several donors was observed for about 5% of naive CD4, less than 4% of naive CD8, roughly 2.3% of memory CD4, and about 0.39% of memory CD8 clonotypes. Naive subsets generally had larger estimated clonotype richness than memory subsets did. Compared with non-shared clonotypes, the clonotypes found in all four sorted-subset donors had higher generation probabilities. Sampling was restricted to blood, and TCR repertoires in tissue are likely to differ from TCR repertoires in blood.

CD8 naive samples were CD45RO-negative cells positively selected for CCR7, giving a CD45RA+CCR7+ population that excluded TemRA cells. The donors were healthy, HIV-negative adults who had no recently reported acute infections or vaccinations. Every donor was a Caucasian adult living in Nashville, Tennessee, USA. After blood collection by leukapheresis, PBMCs were isolated using Ficoll-Histopaque density gradient centrifugation and then cryopreserved in the vapor phase of liquid nitrogen. Analytical flow cytometry was used to check the purity and quantity of every magnetically sorted T cell population. Each sorted fraction had its genomic DNA isolated and then quantified by UV absorbance on a Nanodrop 2000c. Details on this clone: It lacks a known antigen. Base qualities are not recorded, but no much larger clone differs from it by a single base.

Sequencing was done on a sample of naive CD8+ T cells from PBMCs. Taken with the paper, the label for cell subset or site translates to: CD45RA+CCR7+. The sequence links TRBV15 to TRBJ1-1; the best D guess is TRBD1, with 5 bases matching. The receptor comes from a man aged 18 to 35 in good health. Some clones in this sample may be carry-over from other donors' samples. The CDR3 region reads CATSSKGDSEAFF. The bases are TGTGCCACCAGCAGTAAAGGGGACTCTGAAGCTTTCTTT.